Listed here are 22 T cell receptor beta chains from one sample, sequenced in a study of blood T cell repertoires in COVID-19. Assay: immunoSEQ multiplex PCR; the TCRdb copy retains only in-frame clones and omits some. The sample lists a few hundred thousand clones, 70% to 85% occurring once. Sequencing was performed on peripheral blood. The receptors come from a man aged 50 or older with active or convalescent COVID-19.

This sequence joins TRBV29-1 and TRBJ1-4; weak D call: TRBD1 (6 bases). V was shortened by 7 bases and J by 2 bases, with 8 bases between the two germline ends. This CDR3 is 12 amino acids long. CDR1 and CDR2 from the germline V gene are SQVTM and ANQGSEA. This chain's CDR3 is CSGTATNEKLFF. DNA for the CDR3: TGCAGCGGGACAGCTACTAATGAAAAACTGTTTTTT.

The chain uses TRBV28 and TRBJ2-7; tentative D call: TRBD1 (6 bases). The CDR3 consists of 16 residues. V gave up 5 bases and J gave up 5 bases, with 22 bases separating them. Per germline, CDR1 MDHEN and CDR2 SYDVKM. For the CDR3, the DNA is TGTGCCAGCAGTCCCCTCGGCAGGGGACGCTGGGACGAGCAGTACGTC. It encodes CASSPLGRGRWDEQYV.

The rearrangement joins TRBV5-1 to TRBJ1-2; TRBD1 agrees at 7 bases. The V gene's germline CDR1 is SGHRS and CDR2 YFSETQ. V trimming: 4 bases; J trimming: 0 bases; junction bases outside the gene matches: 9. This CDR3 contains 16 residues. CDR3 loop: CASSTATGRPNYGYTF. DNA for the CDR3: TGCGCCAGCAGCACCGCGACAGGGAGACCTAACTATGGCTACACCTTC.

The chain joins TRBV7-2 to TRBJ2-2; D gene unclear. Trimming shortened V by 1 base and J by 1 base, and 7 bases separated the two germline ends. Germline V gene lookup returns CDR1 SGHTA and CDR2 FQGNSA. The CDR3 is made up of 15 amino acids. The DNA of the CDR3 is TGTGCCAGCAGCTTAGTTTCAGGGAACACCGGGGAGCTGTTTTTT. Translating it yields CASSLVSGNTGELFF. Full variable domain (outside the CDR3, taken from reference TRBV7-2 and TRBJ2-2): GAGVSQSPSNKVTEKGKDVELRCDPISGHTALYWYRQSLGQGLEFLIYFQGNSAPDKSGLPSDRFSAERTGGSVSTLTIQRTQQEDSAVYLCASSLVSGNTGELFFGEGSRLTVL.

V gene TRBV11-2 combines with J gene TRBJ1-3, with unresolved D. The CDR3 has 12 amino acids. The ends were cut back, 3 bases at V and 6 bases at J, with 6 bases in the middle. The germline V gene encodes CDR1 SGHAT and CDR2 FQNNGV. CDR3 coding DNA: TGTGCCAGCAGCTTTAGCCAAAACACCATATATTTT. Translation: CASSFSQNTIYF.

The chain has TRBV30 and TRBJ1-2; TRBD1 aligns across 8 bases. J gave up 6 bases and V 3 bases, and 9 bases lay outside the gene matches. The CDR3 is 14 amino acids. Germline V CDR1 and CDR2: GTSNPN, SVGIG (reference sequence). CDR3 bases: TGTGCCTGGAGGGCCGCGGACAGGGTCCATGGCTACACCTTC. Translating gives CAWRAADRVHGYTF.

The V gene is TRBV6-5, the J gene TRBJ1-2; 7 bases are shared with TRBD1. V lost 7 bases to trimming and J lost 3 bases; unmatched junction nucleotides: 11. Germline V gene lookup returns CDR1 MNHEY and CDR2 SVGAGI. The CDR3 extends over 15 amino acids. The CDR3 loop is CASTRGGRPDYGYTF. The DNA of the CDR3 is TGTGCCAGCACCCGAGGGGGCAGACCCGACTATGGCTACACCTTC.

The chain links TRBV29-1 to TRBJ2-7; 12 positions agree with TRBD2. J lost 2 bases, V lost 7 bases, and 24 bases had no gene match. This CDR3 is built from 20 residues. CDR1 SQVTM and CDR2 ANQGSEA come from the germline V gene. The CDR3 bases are TGCAGCGCCCCCCCACAAAAACTAGCGGGGGGCCCCTTTCGGACCTACGAGCAGTACGTC. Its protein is CSAPPQKLAGGPFRTYEQYV.

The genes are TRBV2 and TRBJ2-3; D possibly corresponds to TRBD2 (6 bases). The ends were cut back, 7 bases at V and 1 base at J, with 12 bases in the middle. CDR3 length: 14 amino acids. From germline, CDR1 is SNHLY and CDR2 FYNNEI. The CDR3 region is CASTMTRGTDTQYF. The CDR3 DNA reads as TGTGCCAGCACCATGACTAGGGGCACAGATACGCAGTATTTT.

CDR3 protein: CSVFYEDGYTF. CDR3 in DNA: TGCAGCGTATTTTACGAGGATGGCTACACCTTC. The chain joins TRBV29-1 to TRBJ1-2; D call uncertain. V was pared by 6 bases and J by 6 bases, with 11 bases between. CDR1 is SQVTM and CDR2 is ANQGSEA in the germline V gene. This CDR3 has 11 amino acids.

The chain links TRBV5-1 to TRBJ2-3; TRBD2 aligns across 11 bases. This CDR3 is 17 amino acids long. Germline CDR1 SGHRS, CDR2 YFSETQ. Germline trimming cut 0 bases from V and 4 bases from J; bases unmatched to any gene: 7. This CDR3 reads CASSLGVAGGFPDTQYF. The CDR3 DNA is TGCGCCAGCAGCTTGGGCGTAGCGGGAGGGTTTCCAGATACGCAGTATTTT.

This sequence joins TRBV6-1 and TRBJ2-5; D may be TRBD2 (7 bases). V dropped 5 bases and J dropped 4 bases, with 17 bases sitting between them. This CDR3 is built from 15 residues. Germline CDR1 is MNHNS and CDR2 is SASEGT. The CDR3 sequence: CASSPRGGVGETQYF. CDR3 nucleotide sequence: TGTGCCAGCAGTCCTAGGGGGGGGGTTGGAGAGACCCAGTACTTC.

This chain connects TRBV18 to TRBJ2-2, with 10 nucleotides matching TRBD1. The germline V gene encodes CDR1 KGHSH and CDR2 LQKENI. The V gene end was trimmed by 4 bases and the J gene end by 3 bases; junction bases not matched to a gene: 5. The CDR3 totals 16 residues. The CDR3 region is CASSLRTGGDTGELFF. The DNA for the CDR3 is TGTGCCAGCTCACTACGGACAGGGGGGGACACCGGGGAGCTGTTTTTT.

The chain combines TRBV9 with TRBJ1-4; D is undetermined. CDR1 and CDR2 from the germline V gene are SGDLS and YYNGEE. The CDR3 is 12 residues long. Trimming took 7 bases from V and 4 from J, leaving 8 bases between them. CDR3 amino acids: CASGQINEKLFF. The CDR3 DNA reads TGTGCCAGCGGGCAGATTAATGAAAAACTGTTTTTT. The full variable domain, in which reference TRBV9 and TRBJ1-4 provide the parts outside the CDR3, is DSGVTQTPKHLITATGQRVTLRCSPRSGDLSVYWYQQSLDQGLQFLIQYYNGEERAKGNILERFSAQQFPDLHSELNLSSLELGDSALYFCASGQINEKLFFGSGTQLSVL.

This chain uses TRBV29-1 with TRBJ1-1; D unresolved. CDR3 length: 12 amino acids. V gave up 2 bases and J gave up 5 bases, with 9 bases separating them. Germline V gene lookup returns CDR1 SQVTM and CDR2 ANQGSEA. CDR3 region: CSVEPGETEAFF. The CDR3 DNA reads TGCAGCGTTGAACCCGGGGAGACTGAAGCTTTCTTT. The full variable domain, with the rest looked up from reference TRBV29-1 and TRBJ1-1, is SAVISQKPSRDICQRGTSLTIQCQVDSQVTMMFWYRQQPGQSLTLIATANQGSEATYESGFVIDKFPISRPNLTFSTLTVSNMSPEDSSIYLCSVEPGETEAFFGQGTRLTVV.

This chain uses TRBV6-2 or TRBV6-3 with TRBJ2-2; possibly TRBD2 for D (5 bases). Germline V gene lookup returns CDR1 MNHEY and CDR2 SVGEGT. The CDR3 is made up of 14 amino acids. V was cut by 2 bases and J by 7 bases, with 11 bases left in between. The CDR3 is CASSYHAGNGELFF. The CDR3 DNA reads TGTGCCAGCAGTTACCACGCCGGGAACGGGGAGCTGTTTTTT.

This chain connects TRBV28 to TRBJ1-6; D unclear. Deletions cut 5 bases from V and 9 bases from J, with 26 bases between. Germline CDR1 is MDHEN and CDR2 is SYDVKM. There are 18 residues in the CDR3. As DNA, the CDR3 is TGTGCCAGCAGTCCCCAGCCCCCGGGAAGGCGTGCGCGTTCACCCCTCCACTTT. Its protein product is CASSPQPPGRRARSPLHF.

CDR3 region: CASSLQQGREQYF. CDR3 nucleotides: TGTGCCAGTAGTTTACAACAGGGGCGCGAGCAGTACTTC. The chain uses TRBV19 and TRBJ2-7; 7 bases line up with TRBD1. Germline V gene sequence: CDR1 LNHDA, CDR2 SQIVND (reference sequence). The V segment lost 5 bases and the J segment 6 bases; nucleotides outside the gene matches: 7. CDR3 length: 13 residues.

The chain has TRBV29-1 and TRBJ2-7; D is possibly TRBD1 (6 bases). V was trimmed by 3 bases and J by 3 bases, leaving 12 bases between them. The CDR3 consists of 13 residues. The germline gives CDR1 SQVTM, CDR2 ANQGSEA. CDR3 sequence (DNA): TGCAGCGTTGACAGGGGTTCGGGCTACGAGCAGTACTTC. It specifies CSVDRGSGYEQYF.

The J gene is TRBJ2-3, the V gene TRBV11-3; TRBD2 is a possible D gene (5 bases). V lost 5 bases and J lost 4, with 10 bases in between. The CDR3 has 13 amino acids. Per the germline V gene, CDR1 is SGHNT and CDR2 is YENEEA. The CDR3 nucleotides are TGTGCCAGCAGCCCGCGAGGGTCAGATACGCAGTATTTT. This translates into CASSPRGSDTQYF.

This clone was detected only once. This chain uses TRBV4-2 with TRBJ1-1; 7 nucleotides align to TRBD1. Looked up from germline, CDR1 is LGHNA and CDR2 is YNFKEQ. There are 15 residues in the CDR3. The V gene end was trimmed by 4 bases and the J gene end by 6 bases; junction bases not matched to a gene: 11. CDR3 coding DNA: TGTGCCAGCAGCCCCTCGGGGGGGAGGGGGCCTGAAGCTTTCTTT. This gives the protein CASSPSGGRGPEAFF.

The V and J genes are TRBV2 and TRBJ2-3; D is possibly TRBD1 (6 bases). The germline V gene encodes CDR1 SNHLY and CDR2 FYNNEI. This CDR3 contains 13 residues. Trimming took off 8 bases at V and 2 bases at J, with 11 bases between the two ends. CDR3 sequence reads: CASSGAPTDTQYF. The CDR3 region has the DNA TGTGCCAGCTCAGGGGCTCCCACAGATACGCAGTATTTT. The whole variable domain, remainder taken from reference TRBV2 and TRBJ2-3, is EPEVTQTPSHQVTQMGQEVILRCVPISNHLYFYWYRQILGQKVEFLVSFYNNEISEKSEIFDDQFSVERPDGSNFTLKIRSTKLEDSAMYFCASSGAPTDTQYFGPGTRLTVL.